The 26 T cell receptor beta chains below all came from one sample that was sequenced in a study of T cell responses to AZD1222 COVID-19 vaccine. Sequencing used immunoSEQ multiplex PCR; TCRdb keeps in-frame clones, though not all of them. The table shows roughly 75,000 clones, with 84% occurring only once. The starting material was peripheral blood, obtained on day 0 of AZD1222 vaccination. The origin of the receptors is an adult in good health.

The chain is built from TRBV5-8 and TRBJ1-5; D remains unclear. This CDR3 comprises 14 residues. V was cut by 0 bases and J by 5 bases, with 9 bases left in between. CDR1 is SGHTS, CDR2 YDEGEE, per germline. The DNA of the CDR3 is TGTGCCAGCAGCTTGGAGAGTTTTGATCAGCCCCAGCATTTT. Protein sequence: CASSLESFDQPQHF.

The genes are TRBV6-6 and TRBJ1-3; D gene uncertain. From germline, CDR1 is MNHNY and CDR2 SVGAGI (reference sequence). The CDR3 extends over 13 amino acids. Trimming stripped 2 bases from V and 4 bases from J, with 6 bases between. Written as DNA, the CDR3 is TGTGCCAGCAGTTACACCGGGGGAAACACCATATATTTT. This sequence encodes CASSYTGGNTIYF.

The chain employs TRBV7-8 and TRBJ1-2; 11 bases line up with TRBD1. The germline V gene encodes CDR1 SGHVS and CDR2 FQNEAQ. This CDR3 contains 15 residues. The ends lost 1 base at V and 6 bases at J; junction bases unmatched: 4. CDR3 in DNA: TGTGCCAGCAGCTTAGAGGACAGGGGGCGGAATGGCTACACCTTC. It yields the protein CASSLEDRGRNGYTF. Drawing the rest from reference TRBV7-8 and TRBJ1-2, the complete variable domain is GAGVSQSPRYKVAKRGQDVALRCDPISGHVSLFWYQQALGQGPEFLTYFQNEAQLDKSGLPSDRFFAERPEGSVSTLKIQRTQQEDSAVYLCASSLEDRGRNGYTFGSGTRLTVV.

The chain has TRBV27 and TRBJ1-3, with TRBD1 as a possible D gene (6 bases). CDR1 is MNHEY, CDR2 SMNVEV, per germline (reference sequence). This CDR3 has 16 residues. Between the trimmed V and J ends, which lost 7 bases and 2 bases, there was a span of 18 bases. CDR3 amino acids: CASTSEGGIAGNTIYF. The DNA for the CDR3 is TGTGCCAGCACCTCAGAGGGGGGAATTGCTGGAAACACCATATATTTT.

A few counts support this clone. The chain employs TRBV27 and TRBJ2-7; D may be TRBD1 (6 bases). Trimming removed 6 bases at V and 0 bases at J, with 15 bases between. CDR1 is MNHEY, CDR2 SMNVEV, per germline (reference sequence). The CDR3 extends over 15 amino acids. In DNA, the CDR3 is TGTGCCAGCAGGCCTGAACAGGGATTCTCCTACGAGCAGTACTTC. As protein: CASRPEQGFSYEQYF.

A remark on this clone: This sequence is one base from a far larger clone and is likely a read error. The V gene is TRBV5-8, the J gene TRBJ1-1; 9 bases are shared with TRBD1. The trim removed 5 bases at V and 6 bases at J, leaving 2 bases unmatched. CDR1 and CDR2 (germline): SGHTS, YDEGEE. The CDR3 is 12 residues long. This CDR3 reads CASSGQGSEAFF. The DNA for the CDR3 is TGTGCCAGCAGTGGACAGGGGTCTGAAGCTTTCTTT.

The rearrangement uses TRBV27 and TRBJ2-7, with a possible D match to TRBD2 (7 bases). The CDR3 loop spans 16 amino acids. V was trimmed by 4 bases and J by 4 bases, leaving 20 bases between them. Germline V gene data show CDR1 as MNHEY and CDR2 as SMNVEV (reference sequence). Written as DNA, the CDR3 is TGTGCCAGCAGTTCCCGGGGGGCTAGCGGTTTTTACGAGCAGTACTTC. Its protein is CASSSRGASGFYEQYF.

This clone turned up a few times. The chain has TRBV7-2 and TRBJ1-1, with 9 nucleotides matching TRBD1. The CDR3 is 16 amino acids. V shed 3 bases and J 4 bases; nucleotides not matched to a gene: 9. Germline V CDR1 and CDR2: SGHTA, FQGNSA. CDR3: CASSFGTGFMITEAFF. CDR3 DNA sequence: TGTGCCAGCAGCTTCGGGACAGGGTTCATGATCACTGAAGCTTTCTTT. The whole variable domain, filled in from reference TRBV7-2 and TRBJ1-1, reads GAGVSQSPSNKVTEKGKDVELRCDPISGHTALYWYRQSLGQGLEFLIYFQGNSAPDKSGLPSDRFSAERTGGSVSTLTIQRTQQEDSAVYLCASSFGTGFMITEAFFGQGTRLTVV.

The chain is built from TRBV30 and TRBJ1-1; D is unclear. This CDR3 spans 13 amino acids. Germline lookup yields CDR1 GTSNPN and CDR2 SVGIG (reference sequence). The V end lost 3 bases, the J end lost 0 bases, and 8 bases lay between the germline ends. DNA of the CDR3: TGTGCCTGGAGCCTAGCGGTGAACACTGAAGCTTTCTTT. This codes for CAWSLAVNTEAFF.

DNA for the CDR3: TGTGCCAGCAGCTCTAGCGATACGCAGTATTTT. This encodes CASSSSDTQYF. The V gene is TRBV7-8, the J gene TRBJ2-3, with D tentatively TRBD2 (5 bases). CDR1 is SGHVS and CDR2 is FQNEAQ in the germline V gene. The V and J ends lost 4 bases and 6 bases respectively, with 5 bases between them. The CDR3 extends over 11 amino acids.

The chain has TRBV4-1 and TRBJ1-2; maybe TRBD1 (5 bases). CDR3 length: 13 amino acids. CDR1 MGHRA and CDR2 YSYEKL come from the germline V gene. V was cut by 5 bases and J by 5 bases, with 12 bases left in between. The CDR3, as DNA: TGCGCCAGCAGCGCCGAGCAGGGTTATGGCTACACCTTC. Residues: CASSAEQGYGYTF.

This chain links TRBV5-1 with TRBJ2-3; 9 nucleotides align to TRBD2. This CDR3 spans 14 amino acids. Germline trimming cut 3 bases from V and 5 bases from J; bases unmatched to any gene: 4. Germline CDR1 SGHRS, CDR2 YFSETQ. CDR3 residues: CASSWGLAKDTQYF. The CDR3, as DNA: TGCGCCAGCAGCTGGGGACTAGCTAAAGATACGCAGTATTTT.

The V gene is TRBV19, the J gene TRBJ2-1; tentative D call: TRBD1 (5 bases). CDR3 size: 16 residues. V was clipped by 7 bases and J by 5 bases, with 21 bases between them. Germline loops: CDR1 LNHDA, CDR2 SQIVND (reference sequence). CDR3 residues: CASKGWGPGAHNEQFF. CDR3 in DNA: TGTGCCAGTAAGGGGTGGGGCCCCGGCGCTCACAATGAGCAGTTCTTC.

Of note for this clone: Other DNA sequences in the sample encode the same CDR3. V and J are TRBV28 and TRBJ2-7, with 9 bases lining up with TRBD1. Germline CDR1 is MDHEN and CDR2 is SYDVKM. This CDR3 is 15 amino acids long. Trimming at V came to 5 bases and at J to 3 bases, leaving 8 bases not matched to a gene. CDR3 sequence (DNA): TGTGCCAGCAGTCCCGCCGGGACAGGGAACTACGAGCAGTACTTC. It codes for CASSPAGTGNYEQYF.

CDR3 residues: CASSPGLVAPGELFF. CDR3 in DNA: TGTGCCAGCAGTCCGGGACTAGTGGCCCCCGGGGAGCTGTTTTTT. The J gene is TRBJ2-2, the V gene TRBV2, with 8 bases identical to TRBD2. Germline-derived CDR1 and CDR2 are SNHLY and FYNNEI. The CDR3 length is 15 residues. V was pared by 5 bases and J by 6 bases, with 8 bases of the junction left unmatched.

The chain has TRBV19 and TRBJ2-3; 14 nucleotides align to TRBD2. The ends lost 5 bases at V and 3 bases at J; junction bases unmatched: 7. CDR1 LNHDA and CDR2 SQIVND come from the germline V gene (reference sequence). The CDR3 is made up of 17 amino acids. In nucleotides, the CDR3 is TGTGCCAGTAGTTGGAGACTAGCGGGGGGGCCTACAGATACGCAGTATTTT. Amino acid sequence: CASSWRLAGGPTDTQYF.

The rearrangement links TRBV2 to TRBJ2-1; possibly TRBD2 for D (6 bases). Germline V CDR1 and CDR2: SNHLY, FYNNEI. The CDR3 consists of 15 residues. The V end was cut by 6 bases, the J end by 0 bases, with 12 bases between. Written as DNA, the CDR3 is TGTGCCAGCAGAGATGGGAGGAGCTCCTACAATGAGCAGTTCTTC. This gives the protein CASRDGRSSYNEQFF.

This clone was counted between two and nine times. The sample has other DNA sequences that encode this CDR3 too. The chain couples TRBV9 to TRBJ2-3, with a weak D call TRBD1 (7 bases). Between the trimmed V and J ends, which lost 3 bases and 1 base, there was a span of 12 bases. From germline, CDR1 is SGDLS and CDR2 YYNGEE. The CDR3 covers 15 residues. The CDR3 DNA follows: TGTGCCAGCAGCGCAGGGGGGCCGGGCACAGATACGCAGTATTTT. Encoded protein: CASSAGGPGTDTQYF.

The genes are TRBV6-5 and TRBJ2-2; TRBD1 aligns across 8 bases. Germline CDR1 reads MNHEY; CDR2 reads SVGAGI. This CDR3 comprises 15 residues. V gave up 5 bases and J gave up 5 bases; unmatched junction bases: 7. CDR3: CASSPRGRGTGELFF. In nucleotides, the CDR3 is TGTGCCAGCAGTCCCAGGGGGCGCGGGACCGGGGAGCTGTTTTTT.

The chain recombines TRBV7-2 with TRBJ2-3; 7 bases fit TRBD2. V lost 1 base, J lost 6 bases, and 19 bases stayed unmatched. CDR3 length equals 19 residues. Germline CDR1 is SGHTA and CDR2 is FQGNSA. The CDR3 DNA reads TGTGCCAGCAGCTTAGGATACCTCGGGGGGTCCTACTCCTTGGATACGCAGTATTTT. This sequence encodes CASSLGYLGGSYSLDTQYF.

The V and J genes are TRBV5-6 and TRBJ1-1; no firm D call. V was cut by 0 bases and J by 8 bases, with 5 bases left in between. CDR3 length: 11 amino acids. Germline V gene lookup returns CDR1 SGHDT and CDR2 YYEEEE. For the CDR3, the DNA is TGTGCCAGCAGCTTGGCAGGAGAAGCTTTCTTT. Its translation: CASSLAGEAFF. The variable domain in full, completed from reference TRBV5-6 and TRBJ1-1, reads DAGVTQSPTHLIKTRGQQVTLRCSPKSGHDTVSWYQQALGQGPQFIFQYYEEEERQRGNFPDRFSGHQFPNYSSELNVNALLLGDSALYLCASSLAGEAFFGQGTRLTVV.

CDR3 DNA sequence: TGTGCCAGCAGCTCCCCCGTTTCTAGCGGGGGTAGGAATGAGCAGTTCTTC. This sequence encodes CASSSPVSSGGRNEQFF. The chain has TRBV7-8 and TRBJ2-1, with 10 bases identical to TRBD2. Unmatched junction bases numbered 13, after V lost 4 bases and J lost 7 bases. Germline CDR1 reads SGHVS; CDR2 reads FQNEAQ. The length of the CDR3 is 17 residues.

V gene TRBV13 combines with J gene TRBJ2-7, with D maybe TRBD2 (5 bases). The V end was cut by 0 bases, the J end by 5 bases, with 8 bases between. The CDR3 consists of 13 residues. Germline lookup yields CDR1 PRHDT and CDR2 FYEKMQ (reference sequence). The CDR3 reads CASSLGASHEQYF. In nucleotides, the CDR3 is TGTGCCAGCAGCTTAGGGGCTAGCCACGAGCAGTACTTC.

The chain recombines TRBV5-1 with TRBJ1-4; 9 bases align to TRBD1. CDR3 size: 15 residues. Germline CDR1 SGHRS, CDR2 YFSETQ. V dropped 4 bases and J dropped 7; count of bases not matched to a gene: 8. CDR3 loop: CASSLQGALSEKLFF. The CDR3 DNA follows: TGCGCCAGCAGCCTACAGGGGGCCCTAAGTGAAAAACTGTTTTTT.

This chain connects TRBV5-1 to TRBJ2-7; 8 nucleotides match TRBD1. This CDR3 contains 14 residues. Trimming at V came to 4 bases and at J to 3 bases, leaving 6 bases not matched to a gene. Per germline, CDR1 SGHRS and CDR2 YFSETQ. In DNA form, the CDR3 reads TGCGCCAGCAGCCTAGGACAGGGAAGCTACGAGCAGTACTTC. It encodes CASSLGQGSYEQYF.

The chain carries TRBV7-2 and TRBJ2-5, with D uncertain. The CDR3 runs 13 residues. Trimming stripped 1 base from V and 0 bases from J, with 3 bases between. CDR1 is SGHTA, CDR2 FQGNSA, per germline. CDR3 coding DNA: TGTGCCAGCAGCTTAGTACACCAAGAGACCCAGTACTTC. Translation gives CASSLVHQETQYF. The whole variable domain, remainder taken from reference TRBV7-2 and TRBJ2-5, is GAGVSQSPSNKVTEKGKDVELRCDPISGHTALYWYRQSLGQGLEFLIYFQGNSAPDKSGLPSDRFSAERTGGSVSTLTIQRTQQEDSAVYLCASSLVHQETQYFGPGTRLLVL.